A single sample gave rise to the 10 T cell receptor beta chains below, sequenced in a study of CD8+CD57+ T cells in acquired aplastic anemia. Profiling of TCR beta VDJ combinations and CDR3 sequences used genomic DNA as template. TCRdb analysed the reads with MiXCR anew, one entry per CDR3 protein. The data contain under 200,000 distinct CDR3 sequences, around 45% of them seen just once; the ten biggest clones take up over 0.95%. Material for sequencing was sorted CD4+, CD8+, or CD8+CD57+ T cells (not recorded which) from PBMCs. The source is a human donor in good health.

In the case of this clonotype: A much larger clone sits a single nucleotide away, making a read error possible. The rearrangement joins TRBV5-1 to TRBJ2-5; D is ambiguous. The length of the CDR3 is 14 residues. The germline CDR1 and CDR2 sequences are SGHRS and YFSETQ. DNA for the CDR3: TGCTCCAGCAGCCCCGGTCGGACCCAAGAGACCCAGTACTTC. Translated, it gives CSSSPGRTQETQYF.

This clonotype was seen a handful of times. It may be a read error: a sequence one base away is much more abundant. The rearrangement joins TRBV20-1 to TRBJ2-3; 8 nucleotides match TRBD2. Per the germline V gene, CDR1 is DFQATT and CDR2 is SNEGSKA (reference sequence). The CDR3 has 13 residues. Trimming removed 4 bases from V and 1 base from J; junction bases left unmatched: 1. CDR3 sequence (DNA): TGCAGTGCTACCGGGGGGGGCACAGATACGCAGTATTTT. Translating gives CSATGGGTDTQYF.

The chain links TRBV10-3 to TRBJ1-2; 7 nucleotides align to TRBD1. The V segment lost 0 bases and the J segment 4 bases; nucleotides outside the gene matches: 11. CDR3 length: 17 amino acids. Germline values: CDR1 ENHRY, CDR2 SYGVKD. CDR3 amino acids: CAISESFMTGYGYGYTF. For the CDR3, the DNA is TGTGCCATCAGTGAGTCGTTTATGACAGGGTATGGCTATGGCTACACCTTC.

This clonotype occurred many times. The V gene is TRBV15, the J gene TRBJ1-5; the match to TRBD1 covers 10 bases. The CDR3 totals 15 residues. The V segment lost 3 bases and the J segment 5 bases; nucleotides outside the gene matches: 4. Germline loops: CDR1 LNHNV, CDR2 YYDKDF (reference sequence). This chain's CDR3 is CATSRSGTGDQPQHF. CDR3 nucleotides: TGTGCCACCAGCAGGAGCGGGACAGGGGATCAGCCCCAGCATTTT.

This clonotype turned up a few times. The chain has TRBV28 and TRBJ1-2, with D possibly matching TRBD1 (5 bases). With 5 bases removed from V and 1 base from J, the gap between germline ends came to 14 bases. Germline values: CDR1 MDHEN, CDR2 SYDVKM. The CDR3 extends over 15 amino acids. In nucleotides, the CDR3 is TGTGCCAGCAGTGCCCCGGGACGGAATAACTATGGCTACACCTTC. Its protein product is CASSAPGRNNYGYTF.

Points on this clonotype: Just one base apart from a much larger clone, this may be a read error. This chain connects TRBV12-3 or TRBV12-4 to TRBJ2-2, with 8 bases matching TRBD2. The CDR3 sequence is 16 residues long. Losses at the gene ends were 5 bases for V and 4 bases for J; bases not matched to a gene: 9. In DNA, the CDR3 is TGTGCCAGCAGTCCCCTGACTAGCGTAGGCACCGGGGAGCTGTTTTTT. It is translated as CASSPLTSVGTGELFF.

This clonotype was seen ten or more times. This chain links TRBV20-1 with TRBJ1-3, with a tentative D call TRBD1 (6 bases). The V gene's germline CDR1 is DFQATT and CDR2 SNEGSKA (reference sequence). CDR3 length: 13 residues. V lost 6 bases, J lost 2 bases, and 11 bases lay in between. Written as DNA, the CDR3 is TGCAGTGCCCTTACAGGGCCTGGAAACACCATATATTTT. As protein: CSALTGPGNTIYF.

This clonotype was found a few times. V is TRBV3-1 and J is TRBJ2-1, with D tentatively TRBD2 (7 bases). This CDR3 spans 12 amino acids. Germline V lookup: CDR1 LGHDT, CDR2 YNNKEL (reference sequence). The germline V and J ends were trimmed by 5 bases and 9 bases, with 11 bases remaining between them. In DNA, the CDR3 is TGTGCCAGCAGCGGGGGGGCCAGTGAGCAGTTCTTC. This encodes CASSGGASEQFF.

The gene calls are TRBV24-1 and TRBJ2-5; 7 bases line up with TRBD2. The CDR3 extends over 13 amino acids. In germline, CDR1 is KGHDR, CDR2 SFDVKD. V lost 11 bases, J lost 3 bases, and 8 bases stayed unmatched. The DNA for the CDR3 is TGTGCCATCAGATCTAGCGGAGAAGAGACCCAGTACTTC. It codes for CAIRSSGEETQYF.

This clonotype was seen only a few times. The chain combines TRBV18 with TRBJ1-2; a possible D gene is TRBD1 (5 bases). The CDR3 consists of 13 residues. The germline CDR1 and CDR2 sequences are KGHSH and LQKENI. The ends were cut back, 6 bases at V and 8 bases at J, with 16 bases in the middle. CDR3 protein: CASSPRGASGYTF. The CDR3 region has the DNA TGTGCCAGCTCTCCTCGAGGGGCGAGCGGCTACACCTTC.